This T cell receptor (beta chain) derives from a study of control samples from healthy donors and cancer patients. This CDR3 region has 18 residues. The V end lost 1 base, the J end lost 0 bases, and 17 bases lay between the germline ends. The germline V gene has CDR1 SGHRS and CDR2 YFSETQ. TCRdb's table, derived via immunoSEQ multiplex PCR, lists solely in-frame clones and lacks some. Found here are under 100,000 clones, about 87% of them singletons; the top ten hold approximately 14%. Material for sequencing was blood. The chain employs TRBV5-1 and TRBJ1-3; D is unresolved. The origin of this receptor is a woman in her 70s in good health. The CDR3 nucleotides are TGCGCCAGCAGCTTGTCGGAGAGGGTTGAACACTCTGGAAACACCATATATTTT. Translation: CASSLSERVEHSGNTIYF.